This T cell receptor (beta chain) came from a study of T cells in Graves' hyperthyroidism and ophthalmopathy. Study-wide results and limits: Among clonotypes expanded in thyroid above 0.001, most were also found in blood.

With a duration under 2 months, the hyperthyroidism was newly diagnosed in patients aged 18 to 65. Fresh peripheral blood, approximately 9.1 ml, was the source of the PBMCs. Worth noting for this clonotype: Its matching antigen is unknown.

TCR beta CDR3 sequences were amplified from RNA transcripts. Carried out on the TCR CDR3, a first-round RT-PCR used the HTBI primer set. TCRdb redid the calling of the multiplex PCR reads with MiXCR, one entry per CDR3 protein. This table holds approximately 600,000 distinct CDR3 sequences, around 13% found once. The specimen was blood. The sequence was obtained from a woman aged 30 to 39 with Graves' hyperthyroidism that later progressed to Graves' ophthalmopathy.

CDR3 DNA: TGTGCCAGTAGTAGGAAGACAGCCCCCTACGAGCAGTACTTC. It translates to CASSRKTAPYEQYF. The J gene is TRBJ2-7, the V gene TRBV19; a weak D match, TRBD1 (5 bases). This CDR3 spans 14 amino acids. Germline V gene sequence: CDR1 LNHDA, CDR2 SQIVND (reference sequence). V was clipped by 4 bases and J by 2 bases, with 12 bases between them. Full variable domain (rest looked up from reference TRBV19 and TRBJ2-7): DGGITQSPKYLFRKEGQNVTLSCEQNLNHDAMYWYRQDPGQGLRLIYYSQIVNDFQKGDIAEGYSVSREKKESFPLTVTSAQKNPTAFYLCASSRKTAPYEQYFGPGTRLTVT.